The entry that follows covers one T cell receptor beta chain sequence. Measured with immunoSEQ multiplex PCR; TCRdb has only the in-frame clones, and not every one. The profile shows approximately 130,000 clones, 70% to 90% of them singletons. Second doses that came at about 4 or about 12 weeks were put together. This sample is part of a study of T cell responses to AZD1222 COVID-19 vaccine. V lost 4 bases and J lost 0, with 9 bases in between. Per germline, CDR1 LGHDT and CDR2 YNNKEL (reference sequence). CDR3 length: 14 amino acids. This sequence joins TRBV3-1 (or the pseudogene TRBV3-2) and TRBJ1-1, with D tentatively TRBD1 (5 bases). This material consisted of peripheral blood, taken 28 days after the second AZD1222 dose. The sequence came from an adult who received the AZD1222 COVID-19 vaccine. CDR3 nucleotides: TGTGCCAGCAGCCCCAGGGTCATGAACACTGAAGCTTTCTTT. Translating it yields CASSPRVMNTEAFF.